This T cell receptor beta chain was found in a study of blood T cell repertoires in COVID-19 (TCRdb year 2020). For the wider study: The collaborator samples originated in the United States, Italy and Spain and spanned the acute and convalescent phases of COVID-19. The prospective study material was composed of cDNA or gDNA derived from T cells, B-cell-depleted T cells, or PBMCs. The dataset comprised deeply sampled blood TCRbeta repertoires from subjects exposed to, actively infected with, or recovered from COVID-19. The repertoires were made available in a free public database intended to serve as a resource for research on the immune response to SARS-CoV-2. The samples were drawn from two sources: the first 160 participants of the ongoing ImmuneRACE study, and 1,000 to 1,500 subjects contributed by 6 global collaborators. The sample metadata nearly always contained a de-identified subject ID, COVID-19 status, age in years and sex. Where available, HLA class I and class II types were obtained from metadata supplied by the sample provider rather than from assay-based typing.

The immunoSEQ Assay, a bias-controlled multiplex PCR, was used to amplify TCRbeta CDR3 regions from genomic DNA. Per the source publication's procedure: Within the assay, amplification of reference gene primers was used to estimate how many nucleated cells each sample contained. To quantify the absolute abundance of each unique TCRbeta CDR3 rearrangement, sequence reads were collapsed and filtered. For each sample, productive Simpson clonality was calculated as the square root of Simpson's diversity index across productive rearrangements. This is the immuneACCESS table as TCRdb keeps it, with only in-frame sequences that have V and J called. A part of the clones is gone; compared with another copy, unresolved V genes explain less than half, and the rest is unexplained. V and J calls and clone size are as listed in that table; D and trimming were resolved from the DNA. For this sample the table gives some 300,000 clones, of which more than 75% were detected only once. The ten top clones hold 1% to 1.5% of the sample.

The V end loses 3 bases and the J end loses 5 bases, and a stretch of 15 bases separates them. Measured from the cysteine to the phenylalanine, the CDR3 is 14 residues long. CDR3 DNA is the only sequence kept; it has 42 bases, read in frame from the first base. CDR1 GTSNPN and CDR2 SVGIG were looked up in the germline V gene (reference sequence). Collaborating institutions collected whole blood in K2EDTA tubes following their own protocols. For TCRbeta analysis, collaborators shipped samples in one of three forms: frozen whole blood, isolated PBMCs, or DNA extracted from either of those sample types. This clone was seen once. Its antigen is currently not known. No per-base quality is available; no much larger clone lies one base away. What the research found in general, with its limitations: Clinical and demographic metadata were provided uncurated, with the amount varying by source and participant.

The sample consisted of peripheral blood. The chain is made from TRBV30 and TRBJ2-3, and perhaps TRBD2 as D gene, on 5 matching bases. The receptor was derived from a man between 65 and 80 years old with acute or convalescent COVID-19. The bases read TGTGCCTGGAGGTTCGTGGGAGCAATAGATACGCAGTATTTT. Its protein is CAWRFVGAIDTQYF.